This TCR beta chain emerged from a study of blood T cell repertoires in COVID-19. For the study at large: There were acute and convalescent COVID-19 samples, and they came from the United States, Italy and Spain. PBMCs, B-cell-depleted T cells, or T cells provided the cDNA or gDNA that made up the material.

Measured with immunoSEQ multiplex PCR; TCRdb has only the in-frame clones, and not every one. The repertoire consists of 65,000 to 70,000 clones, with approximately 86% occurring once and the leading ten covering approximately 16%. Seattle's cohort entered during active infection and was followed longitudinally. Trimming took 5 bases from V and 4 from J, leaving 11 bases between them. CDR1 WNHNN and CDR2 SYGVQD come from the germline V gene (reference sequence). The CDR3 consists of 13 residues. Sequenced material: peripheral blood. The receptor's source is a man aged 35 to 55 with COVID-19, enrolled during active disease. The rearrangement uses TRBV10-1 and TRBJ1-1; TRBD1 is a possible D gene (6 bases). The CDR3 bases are TGCGCCAGCAGTAGACAGGTCGGCACTGAAGCTTTCTTT. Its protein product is CASSRQVGTEAFF.